This TCR beta chain is from a study of response to subunit inactivated influenza vaccine. This clonotype has ten or more counts. What it binds is unknown. MiXCR was run by TCRdb on the RT-PCR reads, yielding one entry per CDR3 protein. The data contain under 800,000 distinct CDR3 sequences, 11% to 15% of them singletons. Study-wide points: Every seasonal influenza vaccination brings in few new T cells, the authors suggested.

Germline values: CDR1 MNHEY, CDR2 SVGAGI. The V segment lost 5 bases and the J segment 1 base; nucleotides outside the gene matches: 12. The CDR3 has 18 residues. The TCR was taken from a man aged 50 or older who received an inactivated influenza vaccine. The V gene is TRBV6-5, the J gene TRBJ1-4; 8 nucleotides agree with TRBD1. The material was PBMCs from blood, obtained less than 15 days before vaccination. The CDR3 DNA is TGTGCCAGCAGTCACAAACGGACAGGGCATTTAACTAATGAAAAACTGTTTTTT. This sequence encodes CASSHKRTGHLTNEKLFF.